The source of this TCR beta chain is a study of CD8 T cells in ankylosing spondylitis. Study-level results: With a CD8+ phenotype, disease-linked clones were relatively rare in peripheral blood.

This clonotype was detected only a few times. Its antigen is not known. TCRdb used MiXCR to reprocess the 5' RACE reads, holding one entry per CDR3 protein. Of some 240,000 distinct CDR3 sequences detected, roughly 8.6% appear once; the ten largest clones hold 6.5% to 7%. The sample consisted of blood, either unsorted or a sorted T cell fraction (not recorded which). The TCR originated in a male donor with ankylosing spondylitis or in good health (not recorded which).

The CDR3 DNA is TGTGCCAGCAGCTTAGGCGGGGTAGGAGAAAAACTGTTTTTT. This translates into CASSLGGVGEKLFF. The rearrangement joins TRBV7-2 to TRBJ1-4, with D unclear. The CDR3 spans 14 residues. V was trimmed by 1 base and J by 8 bases, leaving 11 bases between them. CDR1 and CDR2 from the germline V gene are SGHTA and FQGNSA.